Following are 30 T cell receptor beta chains from one sample sequenced in a study of blood T cell repertoires in COVID-19 (dated by TCRdb to 2020 to 2021). Libraries came from the immunoSEQ multiplex PCR assay. TCRdb's version of the immuneACCESS table is confined to in-frame rearrangements and falls short of the full clone set. An unresolved V gene accounts for under half of the shortfall where checked; the remainder is of unknown origin. This sample holds more than 85,000 clones; over 80% were observed only once. 18% of the sample is held by the ten biggest clonotypes. Material: peripheral blood. The source is an older man with acute or convalescent COVID-19.

This clone showed up just a few times. This chain links TRBV30 with TRBJ2-7, with TRBD1 as a possible D gene (6 bases). The ends were cut back, 6 bases at V and 0 bases at J, with 9 bases in the middle. Germline V gene sequence: CDR1 GTSNPN, CDR2 SVGIG (reference sequence). The length of the CDR3 is 12 residues. CDR3 in amino acids: CACGDNSYEQYF. The CDR3 region has the DNA TGTGCCTGCGGGGACAACTCCTACGAGCAGTACTTC.

The gene calls are TRBV15 and TRBJ2-1; tentative D call: TRBD2 (6 bases). This CDR3 contains 15 residues. The germline V gene has CDR1 LNHNV and CDR2 YYDKDF (reference sequence). Trimming shortened V by 5 bases and J by 0 bases, and 11 bases separated the two germline ends. DNA for the CDR3: TGTGCCACCAGCCCTGGGGGGAGCTCCTACAATGAGCAGTTCTTC. Translated, it gives CATSPGGSSYNEQFF.

CDR3 loop: CASSPGGKGPGNTIYF. In nucleotides, the CDR3 is TGTGCCAGCAGCCCAGGGGGAAAGGGTCCTGGAAACACCATATATTTT. V and J are TRBV5-5 and TRBJ1-3; TRBD1 agrees at 7 bases. The length of the CDR3 is 16 residues. The trim removed 4 bases at V and 2 bases at J, leaving 9 bases unmatched. The V gene's germline CDR1 is SGHKS and CDR2 YYEKEE (reference sequence).

This rearrangement joins TRBV30 to TRBJ2-3; D is possibly TRBD2 (6 bases). The CDR3 is 14 residues long. Trimming cost V 5 bases and J 1 base, with 13 bases left between them. Germline CDR1 reads GTSNPN; CDR2 reads SVGIG (reference sequence). The CDR3 DNA sequence: TGTGCCTGGGTGGGAGGAAAGGGCACAGATACGCAGTATTTT. Translating gives CAWVGGKGTDTQYF.

This clone was seen more than once but under ten times. The chain combines TRBV3-1 (or the pseudogene TRBV3-2) with TRBJ2-7; 9 bases match TRBD1. Germline assignment: CDR1 LGHDT and CDR2 YNNKEL (reference sequence). The CDR3 is made up of 15 amino acids. With 1 base clipped from V and 6 bases from J, the junction kept 7 bases outside the gene matches. CDR3 nucleotide sequence: TGTGCCAGCAGCCAAGTGGGGACAGGGCGGTCCGAGCAGTACTTC. It encodes CASSQVGTGRSEQYF.

V and J are TRBV7-2 and TRBJ2-1, with TRBD2 identical over 8 bases. Trimming at V came to 3 bases and at J to 5 bases, leaving 6 bases not matched to a gene. Looked up from germline, CDR1 is SGHTA and CDR2 is FQGNSA. This CDR3 contains 15 residues. Written as DNA, the CDR3 is TGTGCCAGCAGCTTCCGGGAGGGCCAGAACAATGAGCAGTTCTTC. Its translation: CASSFREGQNNEQFF. Combining the CDR3 with reference TRBV7-2 and TRBJ2-1 gives the whole variable domain GAGVSQSPSNKVTEKGKDVELRCDPISGHTALYWYRQSLGQGLEFLIYFQGNSAPDKSGLPSDRFSAERTGGSVSTLTIQRTQQEDSAVYLCASSFREGQNNEQFFGPGTRLTVL.

The chain has TRBV28 and TRBJ2-1; 7 bases are a match to TRBD1. Germline V gene data show CDR1 as MDHEN and CDR2 as SYDVKM. This CDR3 spans 14 amino acids. J lost 3 bases, V lost 10 bases, and 9 bases had no gene match. Here the CDR3 DNA reads TGTGCCATGAAGAGACAGGGAAGCTACAATGAGCAGTTCTTC. This translates into CAMKRQGSYNEQFF.

The chain employs TRBV11-2 and TRBJ2-2; 8 positions match TRBD2. Trimming removed 5 bases from V and 3 bases from J; junction bases left unmatched: 5. Germline V CDR1 and CDR2: SGHAT, FQNNGV. The CDR3 sequence is 15 residues long. CDR3 in DNA: TGTGCCAGCAGCCGCGGGGGGAGTTACACCGGGGAGCTGTTTTTT. It codes for CASSRGGSYTGELFF.

Here the CDR3 reads CASSKLGTASYEQYF. The DNA for the CDR3 is TGTGCCAGCAGCAAACTCGGGACAGCCTCCTACGAGCAGTACTTC. The chain couples TRBV28 to TRBJ2-7; 7 positions match TRBD1. CDR1 is MDHEN, CDR2 SYDVKM, per germline. The CDR3 sequence is 15 residues long. After removal of 6 bases from V and 0 bases from J, the junction contained 8 bases not matched to a gene.

The rearrangement uses TRBV5-1 and TRBJ2-1; tentative D call: TRBD2 (5 bases). V lost 8 bases and J 5 bases, leaving 17 bases between the germline ends. Germline V lookup: CDR1 SGHRS, CDR2 YFSETQ. The CDR3 is made up of 14 amino acids. The CDR3 loop reads CASVSGSTNNEQFF. The CDR3 nucleotides are TGCGCCAGTGTGAGCGGATCTACAAACAATGAGCAGTTCTTC.

V is TRBV7-2 and J is TRBJ1-4; 8 bases are a match to TRBD1. Germline V gene lookup returns CDR1 SGHTA and CDR2 FQGNSA. CDR3 size: 15 residues. Unmatched junction bases numbered 9, after V lost 2 bases and J lost 10 bases. The CDR3 region is CASSLTRTGQGKLFF. The CDR3 DNA sequence: TGTGCCAGCAGCTTAACGAGGACAGGGCAGGGAAAACTGTTTTTT.

The chain has TRBV5-5 and TRBJ1-4; D is perhaps TRBD1 (5 bases). Trimming stripped 6 bases from V and 3 bases from J, with 12 bases between. CDR1 SGHKS and CDR2 YYEKEE come from the germline V gene (reference sequence). The CDR3 runs 14 residues. The CDR3 DNA follows: TGTGCCAGCACCCTGACAGTATCTAATGAAAAACTGTTTTTT. This codes for CASTLTVSNEKLFF.

The table lists this clone with a count of one. The rearrangement links TRBV27 to TRBJ2-7; D uncertain. The germline V and J ends were trimmed by 2 bases and 3 bases, with 8 bases remaining between them. The CDR3 contains 13 residues. Germline V CDR1 and CDR2: MNHEY, SMNVEV (reference sequence). CDR3 nucleotides: TGTGCCAGCAGTTTAGCCACCGGCTACGAGCAGTACTTC. Translated: CASSLATGYEQYF.

The chain joins TRBV27 to TRBJ2-7, with a weak D call TRBD1 (7 bases). V gave up 6 bases and J gave up 2 bases, with 20 bases separating them. The CDR3 runs 16 residues. Germline V gives CDR1 MNHEY, CDR2 SMNVEV (reference sequence). CDR3 sequence (DNA): TGTGCCAGCAGCGAACATGGGGCAGGGGGGCCCTACGAGCAGTACTTC. It specifies CASSEHGAGGPYEQYF.

The chain has TRBV19 and TRBJ2-7; the match to TRBD2 covers 7 bases. V lost 5 bases, J lost 1 base, and 5 bases stayed unmatched. The CDR3 spans 14 residues. Germline loops: CDR1 LNHDA, CDR2 SQIVND (reference sequence). CDR3 DNA: TGTGCCAGTAGTCCCCGGGGAGGGTCCTACGAGCAGTACTTC. Protein: CASSPRGGSYEQYF.

The chain employs TRBV14 and TRBJ2-7; 8 positions agree with TRBD1. V lost 4 bases and J lost 5; bases outside the gene matches: 4. The CDR3 consists of 13 residues. The germline V gene encodes CDR1 SGHDN and CDR2 FVKESK. CDR3 amino acids: CASSRTGLNEQYF. The CDR3 coding sequence is TGTGCCAGCAGCCGGACAGGGCTGAACGAGCAGTACTTC.

The chain is built from TRBV5-1 and TRBJ2-3; possible D gene TRBD2, 5 bases. With 5 bases removed from V and 1 base from J, the gap between germline ends came to 11 bases. The CDR3 contains 14 residues. Germline assignment: CDR1 SGHRS and CDR2 YFSETQ. The CDR3 is CASRGVRGTDTQYF. CDR3 DNA: TGCGCCAGCAGGGGAGTGCGGGGCACAGATACGCAGTATTTT.

V is TRBV5-5 and J is TRBJ1-5; possible D gene TRBD1, 5 bases. V lost 0 bases, J lost 3 bases, and 7 bases lay in between. The CDR3 loop spans 14 amino acids. Germline CDR1 is SGHKS and CDR2 is YYEKEE (reference sequence). CDR3 residues: CASSLARVNQPQHF. The CDR3 DNA reads as TGTGCCAGCAGCTTGGCCAGGGTCAATCAGCCCCAGCATTTT.

V usage is TRBV24-1 and J usage is TRBJ1-4; 7 bases match TRBD1. This CDR3 is 15 amino acids long. The V gene's germline CDR1 is KGHDR and CDR2 SFDVKD. J was trimmed by 7 bases and V by 4 bases; bases with no gene match: 8. The CDR3 sequence is CATSDPRDRTEKLFF. CDR3 nucleotide sequence: TGTGCCACCAGTGACCCGCGGGACAGAACTGAAAAACTGTTTTTT.

The chain carries TRBV5-4 and TRBJ2-7; D remains unclear. Trimming removed 1 base from V and 0 bases from J, with 2 bases in between. The CDR3 is made up of 12 amino acids. CDR1 is SGHNT, CDR2 YYREEE, per germline (reference sequence). In nucleotides, the CDR3 is TGTGCCAGCAGCTTGCGCTCCTACGAGCAGTACTTC. It codes for CASSLRSYEQYF.

The chain recombines TRBV9 with TRBJ2-1; no reliable D call. The CDR3 has 13 residues. V lost 3 bases, J lost 7 bases, and 11 bases lay in between. Germline CDR1 and CDR2: SGDLS and YYNGEE. CDR3 sequence reads: CASSAVEWNEQFF. The CDR3 DNA is TGTGCCAGCAGCGCGGTGGAGTGGAATGAGCAGTTCTTC.

The chain combines TRBV5-1 with TRBJ2-2; tentative D call: TRBD2 (6 bases). The CDR3 is 15 residues long. CDR1 and CDR2 from the germline V gene are SGHRS and YFSETQ. V lost 5 bases and J 0 bases, leaving 11 bases between the germline ends. The CDR3 region has the DNA TGCGCCAGCAGAGGGGTAGCGGCGAACACCGGGGAGCTGTTTTTT. Its translation: CASRGVAANTGELFF.

The chain has TRBV20-1 and TRBJ1-5; D is undetermined. Germline V gene lookup returns CDR1 DFQATT and CDR2 SNEGSKA (reference sequence). Trimming took off 3 bases at V and 10 bases at J, with 10 bases between the two ends. The CDR3 length is 11 residues. DNA of the CDR3: TGCAGTGCTAGGGCCGGGGAACCCCAGCATTTT. Translated: CSARAGEPQHF.

V and J are TRBV30 and TRBJ2-7, with 9 bases lining up with TRBD1. CDR1 is GTSNPN and CDR2 is SVGIG in the germline V gene (reference sequence). The V segment lost 8 bases and the J segment 3 bases; nucleotides outside the gene matches: 5. The CDR3 is made up of 12 amino acids. CDR3 residues: CAGDREVYEQYF. In DNA form, the CDR3 reads TGTGCCGGGGACAGGGAAGTCTACGAGCAGTACTTC.

This chain connects TRBV5-4 to TRBJ2-3; 8 bases map to TRBD2. The CDR3 contains 17 residues. Germline V gene data show CDR1 as SGHNT and CDR2 as YYREEE (reference sequence). Trimming took 1 base from V and 5 from J; bases not matched to a gene: 12. The CDR3 DNA is TGTGCCAGCAGCTTGCCGACTAGCGTAATAAGAAGAGATACGCAGTATTTT. It translates to CASSLPTSVIRRDTQYF.

The J gene is TRBJ1-2, the V gene TRBV27; D is unresolved. CDR3 length: 11 residues. Germline CDR1 MNHEY, CDR2 SMNVEV (reference sequence). With 5 bases removed from V and 7 bases from J, the gap between germline ends came to 8 bases. The CDR3 region has the DNA TGTGCCAGCAGTAACGGTGGTGGCTACACCTTC. Translated, it gives CASSNGGGYTF.

About this clone: Other DNA sequences of this sample code for an identical CDR3. This chain uses TRBV11-2 with TRBJ2-2; 9 nucleotides line up with TRBD1. Germline trimming cut 5 bases from V and 4 bases from J; bases unmatched to any gene: 8. The CDR3 length is 16 residues. The germline CDR1 and CDR2 sequences are SGHAT and FQNNGV. DNA for the CDR3: TGTGCCAGCAGCACGTACAGGGGGCAGGGCACCGGGGAGCTGTTTTTT. Protein product: CASSTYRGQGTGELFF. Full variable domain (outside the CDR3, taken from reference TRBV11-2 and TRBJ2-2): EAGVAQSPRYKIIEKRQSVAFWCNPISGHATLYWYQQILGQGPKLLIQFQNNGVVDDSQLPKDRFSAERLKGVDSTLKIQPAKLEDSAVYLCASSTYRGQGTGELFFGEGSRLTVL.

This rearrangement joins TRBV27 to TRBJ2-5; D may be TRBD2 (6 bases). Germline V gives CDR1 MNHEY, CDR2 SMNVEV (reference sequence). CDR3 length: 13 amino acids. V was cut by 4 bases and J by 9 bases, with 15 bases left in between. CDR3 DNA sequence: TGTGCCAGCAGTTCACTTATGGGGGGTGCCCAGTACTTC. Its translation: CASSSLMGGAQYF.

The chain recombines TRBV5-5 with TRBJ1-6; D perhaps matches TRBD1 (6 bases). Trimming left V 3 bases short and J 2 bases short, with 6 bases between. CDR3 length: 14 amino acids. Germline V gene sequence: CDR1 SGHKS, CDR2 YYEKEE (reference sequence). CDR3 amino acids: CASSWDTYNSPLHF. The DNA of the CDR3 is TGTGCCAGCAGCTGGGACACCTATAATTCACCCCTCCACTTT.

The V call is TRBV5-6, the J call TRBJ1-2; no firm D call. The length of the CDR3 is 14 residues. The germline V gene has CDR1 SGHDT and CDR2 YYEEEE. The V end lost 1 base, the J end lost 1 base, and 8 bases lay between the germline ends. The CDR3 nucleotides read TGTGCCAGCAGCTTGTCGCAGAATAACTATGGCTACACCTTC. Encoded protein: CASSLSQNNYGYTF.